These T cell receptor beta chains were read from a single sample in a study of T cells in localized non-small cell lung cancer. Sequenced by immunoSEQ multiplex PCR; TCRdb stores in-frame clones only, minus some. The sample yields around 28,000 clones, 90% to 95% seen once. The input for sequencing was peripheral blood, taken before any cancer treatment. The receptor source for this set is a woman aged 40-75 years with stage I lung adenocarcinoma. Both conserved end residues are part of each CDR3. D genes are given only for firm matches.

TRBV14	-	TRBJ1-2	CASSQEVLGGPNYGYTF
TRBV6-5	TRBD1	TRBJ1-1	CASSPRQGWAFF
TRBV7-8	TRBD1	TRBJ1-1	CASSLGGRGHTEAFF
TRBV7-9	-	TRBJ1-2	CASSLGSGYGYTF
TRBV10-3	-	TRBJ1-5	CAISAAGSNQPQHF
TRBV5-4	-	TRBJ2-7	CASSPGGAARSYEQYF
TRBV27	TRBD1	TRBJ2-7	CASSPGTGIVYEQYF
TRBV27	TRBD2	TRBJ2-2	CATLRGTSGSWGTGELFF
TRBV6-5	TRBD2	TRBJ2-7	CASTTLAGGRYEQYF
TRBV5-4	-	TRBJ1-2	CASSLPGTRGYTF
TRBV28	TRBD1	TRBJ2-3	CASKTGGATDTQYF
TRBV27	-	TRBJ1-1	CASSVEPGRRAFF
TRBV19	-	TRBJ1-3	CASSIGRGGTIYF
TRBV9	TRBD1	TRBJ1-2	CASSPYDRGDGYTF
TRBV5-1	-	TRBJ2-7	CASSFGQSLYEQYF
TRBV7-9	-	TRBJ1-1	CASSLVSEAFF
TRBV19	-	TRBJ2-2	CASTVGGELFF
TRBV11-2	-	TRBJ1-3	CASSLELGPGGNTIYF
TRBV7-9	-	TRBJ2-5	CASSRIAGGYF
TRBV7-2	TRBD1	TRBJ2-1	CASSPGGGQFF
TRBV5-1	TRBD1	TRBJ1-2	CASSPRDRTGGYTF
TRBV25-1	-	TRBJ2-5	CASSLRGSGETQYF
TRBV11-2	-	TRBJ1-2	CASSVPGQSYTF
TRBV4-3	-	TRBJ1-5	CASSQGWDQPQHF
TRBV7-9	TRBD1	TRBJ1-2	CASSVRAVQGLGYTF
TRBV7-2	-	TRBJ2-7	CASSYKGGVGYEQYF